The clone carrying this T cell receptor (beta chain) showed up just a few times. TCRdb re-analysed the 5' RACE reads in MiXCR, keeping a single row per CDR3 protein. The table lists about 45,000 distinct CDR3 sequences, 7.3% of them singletons. The data derive from a study of T-cell memory formation after mild COVID-19. CDR3 length equals 13 residues. Between the trimmed V and J ends, which lost 3 bases and 7 bases, there was a span of 12 bases. The source material was PBMCs or a T cell subset sorted from them (not recorded which). This TCR derives from a man younger than 30 who had mild COVID-19 (a few samples of this study predate the infection). Cell type and time point are not known. The rearrangement joins TRBV12-3 or TRBV12-4 to TRBJ1-1; no clear D. The CDR3 is CASSLGGRREAFF. In nucleotides, the CDR3 is TGTGCCAGCAGTTTGGGAGGGAGGCGTGAAGCTTTCTTT.